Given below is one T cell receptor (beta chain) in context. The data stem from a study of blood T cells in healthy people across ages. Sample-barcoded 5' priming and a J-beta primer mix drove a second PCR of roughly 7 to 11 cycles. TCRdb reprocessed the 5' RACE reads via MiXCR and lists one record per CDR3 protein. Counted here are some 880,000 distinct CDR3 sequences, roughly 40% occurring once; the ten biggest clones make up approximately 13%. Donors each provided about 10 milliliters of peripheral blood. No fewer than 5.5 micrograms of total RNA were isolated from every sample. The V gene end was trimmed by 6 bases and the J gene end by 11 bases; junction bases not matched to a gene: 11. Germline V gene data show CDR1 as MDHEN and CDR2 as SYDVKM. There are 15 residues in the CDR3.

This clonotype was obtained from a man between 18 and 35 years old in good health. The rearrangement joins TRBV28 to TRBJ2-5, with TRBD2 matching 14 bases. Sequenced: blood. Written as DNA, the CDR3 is TGTGCCAGCAGGACCACGATGGGACTAGCGGGAGAGCAGTACTTC. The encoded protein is CASRTTMGLAGEQYF.